The rows below give T cell receptor beta chains drawn from one sample of a study of cytomegalovirus exposure and HLA in healthy donors. Measured with immunoSEQ multiplex PCR; TCRdb has only the in-frame clones, and not every one. The table lists over 150,000 clones, 79% of them singletons. Sequences were obtained from PBMCs. The receptors were gathered from a girl aged 10-17 years in good health and CMV-seropositive. Both conserved end residues are part of each CDR3. D genes are given only for firm matches. Size tells how often a clone was seen (once, few, many) or the class of an expanded clone, and some rows leave it out.

CDR3aa | CDR3nt | j_gene | v_gene | d_gene | abundance
CASSLAGSSQETQYF | TGTGCCAGCAGCTTAGCCGGGTCTTCTCAAGAGACCCAGTACTTC | TRBJ2-5 | TRBV7-9 | - | few
CASTSGSRETQYF | TGTGCCAGCACCTCGGGGAGCAGAGAGACCCAGTACTTC | TRBJ2-5 | TRBV25-1 | - | -
CASSVTGYEQYF | TGTGCCAGCAGCGTTACAGGGTACGAGCAGTACTTC | TRBJ2-7 | TRBV9 | - | once
CASGPHRGRFSEQYF | TGTGCTAGTGGTCCCCACAGGGGGCGGTTTTCCGAGCAGTACTTC | TRBJ2-7 | TRBV12-5 | TRBD1 | -
CASRRQGDSYGYTF | TGTGCCAGCCGCCGACAGGGGGACAGCTATGGCTACACCTTC | TRBJ1-2 | TRBV7-2 | TRBD1 | -
CASSHDRRSNYGYTF | TGTGCCAGCAGCCACGACAGGCGCTCTAACTATGGCTACACCTTC | TRBJ1-2 | TRBV7-2 | - | -
CASRQGNEKLFF | TGTGCCAGCAGACAGGGTAACGAAAAACTGTTTTTT | TRBJ1-4 | TRBV6-1 | - | -
CASSSSSVNTEAFF | TGTGCCAGCAGCTCCAGTTCCGTGAACACTGAAGCTTTCTTT | TRBJ1-1 | TRBV7-2 | - | -
CASSPPTSAVVNEQFF | TGTGCCAGCTCACCCCCGACTAGCGCAGTTGTGAATGAGCAGTTCTTC | TRBJ2-1 | TRBV18 | TRBD2 | -
CASRPIFGQGRETQYF | TGTGCCAGCAGACCCATTTTCGGACAGGGGAGGGAGACCCAGTACTTC | TRBJ2-5 | TRBV2 | TRBD1 | -
CASHSLQTTYGYTF | TGTGCCAGTCACTCTCTACAGACAACCTATGGCTACACCTTC | TRBJ1-2 | TRBV19 | - | -
CASARDSRPQYF | TGTGCCAGCGCTCGGGACTCCCGGCCGCAGTACTTC | TRBJ2-7 | TRBV2 | - | -
CASSYRLGSGANVLTF | TGTGCCAGCAGTTACCGCCTCGGTTCTGGGGCCAACGTCCTGACTTTC | TRBJ2-6 | TRBV6-6 | - | -
CASSQDPSDHTDTQYF | TGTGCCAGCAGCCAAGATCCTAGCGACCACACAGATACGCAGTATTTT | TRBJ2-3 | TRBV4-2 | - | few
CASSVVGTSSTDTQYF | TGTGCCAGCAGCGTGGTGGGGACATCTAGCACAGATACGCAGTATTTT | TRBJ2-3 | TRBV9 | - | once
CASSESGGTGLNEQFF | TGCGCCAGCAGTGAGTCTGGGGGGACAGGGCTCAATGAGCAGTTCTTC | TRBJ2-1 | TRBV10-1 | TRBD1 | -
CASSGPTSGGFGTGELFF | TGCGCCAGCAGTGGCCCAACTAGCGGGGGGTTTGGCACCGGGGAGCTGTTTTTT | TRBJ2-2 | TRBV10-1 | TRBD2 | few
CASSPLGVITYEQYF | TGTGCCAGCAGCCCCCTGGGAGTCATAACCTACGAGCAGTACTTC | TRBJ2-7 | TRBV27 | - | -
CASSLGRGETQYF | TGTGCCAGCAGCTTGGGGCGGGGGGAGACCCAGTACTTC | TRBJ2-5 | TRBV5-4 | TRBD2 | -
CASAGGQETQYF | TGTGCCAGCGCAGGGGGCCAAGAGACCCAGTACTTC | TRBJ2-5 | TRBV7-9 | TRBD1 | once
CASSADRDNSPLHF | TGTGCCAGCAGCGCGGACAGGGATAATTCACCCCTCCACTTT | TRBJ1-6 | TRBV9 | TRBD1 | -
CASSHLDRGAEAFF | TGCGCCAGCAGCCACCTGGACAGGGGCGCCGAAGCTTTCTTT | TRBJ1-1 | TRBV4-1 | TRBD1 | -
CASSGQADYGYTF | TGCGCCAGCAGTGGACAGGCGGACTATGGCTACACCTTC | TRBJ1-2 | TRBV10-1 | - | -
CASSLVGADIQYF | TGTGCCAGCAGCTTAGTAGGGGCGGACATTCAGTACTTC | TRBJ2-4 | TRBV7-2 | - | -
CASSVGGTGLAQETQYF | TGTGCCAGCAGTGTTGGAGGGACCGGATTAGCACAAGAGACCCAGTACTTC | TRBJ2-5 | TRBV25-1 | - | -
CAWTDIGLADHTGELFF | TGTGCCTGGACCGATATTGGACTAGCCGACCACACCGGGGAGCTGTTTTTT | TRBJ2-2 | TRBV30 | TRBD2 | few
CASSSGTPIGNSPLHF | TGTGCCAGCAGCTCCGGGACTCCCATCGGTAATTCACCCCTCCACTTT | TRBJ1-6 | TRBV7-6 | - | once
CASSQVTPEKLFF | TGCGCCAGCAGCCAAGTGACACCTGAAAAACTGTTTTTT | TRBJ1-4 | TRBV4-1 | - | -
CASSKRTSGGDGTDTQYF | TGTGCCAGCAGCAAGAGGACTAGCGGGGGGGACGGCACAGATACGCAGTATTTT | TRBJ2-3 | TRBV21-1 | - | -
CASQGTSAYEQYF | TGTGCCAGCCAGGGGACTAGCGCCTACGAGCAGTACTTC | TRBJ2-7 | TRBV6-1 | TRBD2 | few
CASSLELAGVPYEQYF | TGTGCCAGCAGCTTGGAACTAGCGGGGGTACCCTACGAGCAGTACTTC | TRBJ2-7 | TRBV5-8 | TRBD2 | -
CASSQVPQVNSPLHF | TGCGCCAGCAGCCAAGTCCCGCAGGTGAATTCACCCCTCCACTTT | TRBJ1-6 | TRBV4-3 | - | -
CASSPSGGTNTEAFF | TGTGCCAGCTCACCATCAGGGGGGACGAACACTGAAGCTTTCTTT | TRBJ1-1 | TRBV18 | TRBD1 | few
CASSQDGAGPTYEQYF | TGCGCCAGCAGCCAAGATGGGGCAGGGCCTACCTACGAGCAGTACTTC | TRBJ2-7 | TRBV4-3 | - | -
CASSPPGLTDNSPLHF | TGTGCCAGCTCACCACCCGGACTTACCGATAATTCACCCCTCCACTTT | TRBJ1-6 | TRBV18 | - | -
CASSADPAGGLYEQYF | TGTGCCAGCAGCGCTGATCCTGCGGGGGGCCTCTACGAGCAGTACTTC | TRBJ2-7 | TRBV5-6 | TRBD2 | -
CASSFYFSYEQYF | TGTGCCAGCAGCTTTTACTTCTCCTACGAGCAGTACTTC | TRBJ2-7 | TRBV7-2 | - | few
CASSWAGSLREQYF | TGTGCCAGTAGTTGGGCGGGGAGCCTACGAGAGCAGTACTTC | TRBJ2-7 | TRBV19 | - | -
CASRLVRQNTEAFF | TGTGCAAGTCGCTTAGTCAGACAGAACACTGAAGCTTTCTTT | TRBJ1-1 | TRBV12-2 | - | few
CASTPGGMSTDTQYF | TGTGCCAGCACCCCGGGCGGGATGAGCACAGATACGCAGTATTTT | TRBJ2-3 | TRBV27 | - | -
CSVQGQTNYGYTF | TGCAGCGTTCAGGGTCAGACTAACTATGGCTACACCTTC | TRBJ1-2 | TRBV29-1 | - | -
CASSLAGTGGGPSTDTQYF | TGTGCCAGCAGCTTGGCCGGGACAGGGGGCGGCCCTAGCACAGATACGCAGTATTTT | TRBJ2-3 | TRBV5-6 | TRBD1 | once
CAWSVTGSYEQYF | TGTGCCTGGAGTGTAACAGGGAGCTACGAGCAGTACTTC | TRBJ2-7 | TRBV30 | - | -
CASSDYLGTDPYEQYF | TGCGCCAGCAGTGATTATCTGGGGACAGATCCCTACGAGCAGTACTTC | TRBJ2-7 | TRBV10-1 | TRBD1 | -
CASSLEQGNTEAFF | TGTGCCAGCAGCTTAGAACAGGGGAACACTGAAGCTTTCTTT | TRBJ1-1 | TRBV11-3 | - | -
CASSYSYRVETQYF | TGTGCCAGCAGTTACTCTTACAGGGTGGAGACCCAGTACTTC | TRBJ2-5 | TRBV6-5 | - | -
CASSPYGQGEQYF | TGTGCCAGCAGCCCCTACGGACAGGGGGAGCAGTACTTC | TRBJ2-7 | TRBV9 | TRBD1 | -
CASSTRTGEDTQYF | TGTGCCAGCAGCACAAGGACAGGCGAGGATACGCAGTATTTT | TRBJ2-3 | TRBV9 | TRBD1 | -
CASSPRTGRWKTQYF | TGCGCCAGCAGCCCCCGGACAGGGAGGTGGAAGACCCAGTACTTC | TRBJ2-5 | TRBV5-1 | TRBD1 | -
CASSATGNVGYTF | TGTGCCAGTAGTGCGACAGGGAATGTTGGCTACACCTTC | TRBJ1-2 | TRBV19 | TRBD1 | -
CASSLREVHYTF | TGTGCCAGCAGCTTAAGGGAGGTACACTACACCTTC | TRBJ1-2 | TRBV7-9 | - | -